Each of the 5 T cell receptor beta chains below was sequenced from the same sample in a study of CD8 T cells in ankylosing spondylitis. One entry per CDR3 protein, called by TCRdb with MiXCR from the 5' RACE reads. Of around 150,000 distinct CDR3 sequences detected, just under 7.5% appear once; the ten largest clones hold roughly 12%. Sequencing was performed on blood, either unsorted or a sorted T cell fraction (not recorded which). The receptors here all came from a female donor with ankylosing spondylitis or in good health (not recorded which).

Ten or more counts support this clonotype. This chain links TRBV11-2 with TRBJ2-3, with 7 bases lining up with TRBD1. This CDR3 has 15 residues. The ends lost 3 bases at V and 2 bases at J; junction bases unmatched: 5. The germline gives CDR1 SGHAT, CDR2 FQNNGV. The chain's CDR3 is CASSFRDRATDTQYF. CDR3 nucleotide sequence: TGTGCCAGCAGCTTCCGGGACAGAGCCACAGATACGCAGTATTTT. Drawing the rest from reference TRBV11-2 and TRBJ2-3, the complete variable domain is EAGVAQSPRYKIIEKRQSVAFWCNPISGHATLYWYQQILGQGPKLLIQFQNNGVVDDSQLPKDRFSAERLKGVDSTLKIQPAKLEDSAVYLCASSFRDRATDTQYFGPGTRLTVL.

This clonotype was counted at least ten times. This chain joins TRBV20-1 and TRBJ2-3; 7 bases fit TRBD1. The V gene's germline CDR1 is DFQATT and CDR2 SNEGSKA (reference sequence). J lost 4 bases, V lost 0 bases, and 4 bases had no gene match. The CDR3 is 14 residues long. The CDR3: CSARDSQGADTQYF. Written as DNA, the CDR3 is TGCAGTGCTAGAGATTCGCAGGGGGCAGATACGCAGTATTTT.

This clonotype was observed a few times. The rearrangement links TRBV7-9 to TRBJ1-2; D gene ambiguous. The CDR3 spans 14 residues. CDR1 and CDR2 from the germline V gene are SEHNR and FQNEAQ (reference sequence). V lost 3 bases and J lost 0, with 8 bases in between. Here the CDR3 reads CASSFALANYGYTF. CDR3 sequence (DNA): TGTGCCAGCAGCTTCGCTCTCGCTAACTATGGCTACACCTTC.

The CDR3 sequence is CASQHGGRANYGYTF. The CDR3 region has the DNA TGTGCCAGCCAACACGGGGGCCGAGCTAACTATGGCTACACCTTC. The chain recombines TRBV7-9 with TRBJ1-2, with D perhaps TRBD1 (6 bases). Germline V gene sequence: CDR1 SEHNR, CDR2 FQNEAQ (reference sequence). Trimming removed 8 bases at V and 0 bases at J, with 16 bases between. The CDR3 is 15 amino acids.

This clonotype was recorded many times. This chain joins TRBV5-1 and TRBJ1-1; 8 nucleotides agree with TRBD1. The V gene end was trimmed by 3 bases and the J gene end by 5 bases; junction bases not matched to a gene: 12. This CDR3 has 16 amino acids. Germline-derived CDR1 and CDR2 are SGHRS and YFSETQ. The CDR3 DNA is TGCGCCAGCAGCTCACGACATGACAGGGGTTTAACTGAAGCTTTCTTT. This translates into CASSSRHDRGLTEAFF.